This T cell receptor beta chain was recovered during a study of blood T cell repertoires in COVID-19. Only in-frame clones appear in the TCRdb table, and some are missing; sequencing was by immunoSEQ multiplex PCR. This table has 200,000 to 250,000 clones, 65% to 90% appearing once. V lost 6 bases, J lost 5 bases, and 3 bases stayed unmatched. CDR1 is SQVTM, CDR2 ANQGSEA, per germline. The CDR3 spans 11 residues. V usage is TRBV29-1 and J usage is TRBJ2-5; 7 bases are shared with TRBD1. The sample consisted of peripheral blood. The TCR comes from a woman aged 45 to 65 with acute or convalescent COVID-19. The CDR3 DNA follows: TGCAGCGTGAACAGGGGCGAGACCCAGTACTTC. As protein: CSVNRGETQYF.